This T cell receptor (beta chain) comes out of a study of regulatory T cells in long-lasting Graves disease. Time point specified: newly diagnosed GD, antithyroid drugs for less than 3 months. From RNA extracted from PBMCs, the TCR library was made. Investigators report Graves' disease was diagnosed under American Thyroid Association guidelines. The authors built TCR beta libraries using iRepertoire HTBI primers and Arm-PCR of CDR3 regions. TCRdb reprocessed the multiplex PCR reads with MiXCR, giving one entry per CDR3 protein. The table lists approximately 400,000 distinct CDR3 sequences, 15% of them singletons. This clonotype was observed at least ten times. The target antigen is unknown. General study findings and limits: Persistent Graves' patients showed a TCR diversity that was lower than that of newly diagnosed ones.

This same sample was also taken into another study, of T cells in Graves' hyperthyroidism and ophthalmopathy.

This sequence originates from a woman younger than 45 with Graves disease. The source was peripheral blood mononuclear cells (PBMCs), collected at new diagnosis, from a patient treated with antithyroid drugs.

CDR3 sequence reads: CAITGTGNSPLHF. The CDR3 DNA sequence: TGTGCCATCACCGGGACAGGGAATTCACCCCTCCACTTT. The chain links TRBV10-3 to TRBJ1-6; 9 nucleotides agree with TRBD1. The CDR3 runs 13 residues. V lost 7 bases and J lost 7; bases outside the gene matches: 2. Germline loops: CDR1 ENHRY, CDR2 SYGVKD.